Below are 22 T cell receptor beta chains sequenced from a single sample in a study of T cell repertoires in aging, cancer and after chemotherapy. Multiplex touch-down PCR with TRB-A/B primers amplified rearranged V-D-J TRB sequences. TCRdb redid the calling of the multiplex PCR reads with MiXCR, one entry per CDR3 protein. This repertoire shows approximately 10,000 distinct CDR3 sequences, approximately 38% found once; its top ten account for nearly 8.5%. TCR beta rearrangements were amplified from peripheral blood genomic DNA. Sequences were obtained from blood. All receptors come from a human donor in good health.

This clonotype was detected a few times. V usage is TRBV19 and J usage is TRBJ2-2; 12 positions agree with TRBD2. This CDR3 is built from 14 residues. From germline, CDR1 is LNHDA and CDR2 SQIVND (reference sequence). J lost 6 bases, V lost 9 bases, and 5 bases had no gene match. CDR3 DNA: TGTGCCAGCCGGACTAGCGGGAATTCCGGGGAGCTGTTTTTT. It yields the protein CASRTSGNSGELFF.

This clonotype was counted between two and nine times. The genes are TRBV6-5 and TRBJ2-3; no reliable D call. Germline CDR1 MNHEY, CDR2 SVGAGI. Trimming shortened V by 2 bases and J by 4 bases, and 4 bases separated the two germline ends. The CDR3 loop spans 12 amino acids. This CDR3 is CASSYGPDTQYF. CDR3 in DNA: TGTGCCAGCAGTTACGGTCCAGATACGCAGTATTTT.

This clonotype was found once. This sequence joins TRBV6-5 and TRBJ2-3; D is possibly TRBD2 (5 bases). The CDR3 spans 15 residues. Trimming cost V 1 base and J 1 base, with 9 bases left between them. Germline CDR1 and CDR2: MNHEY and SVGAGI. CDR3: CASSYYGDRTDTQYF. For the CDR3, the DNA is TGTGCCAGCAGTTACTACGGGGATCGCACAGATACGCAGTATTTT.

The rearrangement links TRBV19 to TRBJ2-3, with 9 bases fitting TRBD2. V shed 7 bases, J shed 2 bases, and the junction held 10 bases outside the gene matches. The CDR3 totals 16 residues. Germline assignment: CDR1 LNHDA and CDR2 SQIVND (reference sequence). CDR3 loop: CASTRVAGDYTDTQYF. Written as DNA, the CDR3 is TGTGCCAGTACGAGGGTAGCGGGAGACTACACAGATACGCAGTATTTT.

This clonotype was counted a few times. The V call is TRBV5-4, the J call TRBJ1-4, with 10 bases lining up with TRBD1. CDR3 size: 15 residues. Germline lookup yields CDR1 SGHNT and CDR2 YYREEE (reference sequence). Germline trimming cut 4 bases from V and 8 bases from J; bases unmatched to any gene: 8. CDR3 protein: CASSIKGQGYEKLFF. The CDR3 DNA is TGTGCCAGCAGCATCAAGGGACAGGGGTACGAAAAACTGTTTTTT.

The chain has TRBV30 and TRBJ1-6; maybe TRBD1 (5 bases). CDR1 GTSNPN and CDR2 SVGIG come from the germline V gene (reference sequence). This CDR3 has 14 residues. Deletions cut 2 bases from V and 8 bases from J, with 13 bases between. CDR3 region: CAWSSWDGHSPLHF. Written as DNA, the CDR3 is TGTGCCTGGAGTTCATGGGACGGCCATTCACCCCTCCACTTT.

The chain links TRBV5-4 to TRBJ2-5, with D possibly matching TRBD2 (5 bases). The germline V and J ends were trimmed by 1 base and 1 base, with 8 bases remaining between them. CDR1 and CDR2 (germline): SGHNT, YYREEE (reference sequence). The CDR3 is made up of 14 amino acids. In nucleotides, the CDR3 is TGTGCCAGCAGCTTGCCGGGGATCCAAGAGACCCAGTACTTC. This codes for CASSLPGIQETQYF.

The CDR3 spells CASTGTGSSYEQYF. In nucleotides, the CDR3 is TGTGCCAGCACCGGGACGGGCAGCTCCTACGAGCAGTACTTC. The chain combines TRBV6-1 with TRBJ2-7; the D call may be TRBD1 or TRBD2 (5 bases each). This CDR3 comprises 14 residues. The V gene lost 7 bases and the J gene lost 0 bases, with 13 bases spanning the gap. Germline V gene sequence: CDR1 MNHNS, CDR2 SASEGT.

V is TRBV6-2 or TRBV6-3 and J is TRBJ2-7, with D tentatively TRBD2 (6 bases). Deletions cut 0 bases from V and 0 bases from J, with 6 bases between. This CDR3 spans 14 amino acids. Per germline, CDR1 MNHEY and CDR2 SVGEGT. For the CDR3, the DNA is TGTGCCAGCAGTTACTCTAGCGGCTCCTACGAGCAGTACTTC. Protein: CASSYSSGSYEQYF.

V and J are TRBV5-1 and TRBJ2-1, with a possible D match to TRBD1 (6 bases). This CDR3 is built from 12 residues. Germline V CDR1 and CDR2: SGHRS, YFSETQ. The V and J ends lost 3 bases and 5 bases respectively, with 6 bases between them. CDR3 protein: CASSYRDNEQFF. The CDR3 DNA reads TGCGCCAGCAGCTACAGGGACAATGAGCAGTTCTTC.

The chain joins TRBV6-2 or TRBV6-3 to TRBJ2-1; D possibly corresponds to TRBD1 (6 bases). This CDR3 has 15 residues. The V gene lost 8 bases and the J gene lost 0 bases, with 14 bases spanning the gap. CDR1 is MNHEY, CDR2 SVGEGT, per germline. Written as DNA, the CDR3 is TGTGCCAGCTGTGAGGGGGAAGACTCCTACAATGAGCAGTTCTTC. Translated, it gives CASCEGEDSYNEQFF.

Within the sample, this clonotype is medium-sized. The chain has TRBV13 and TRBJ2-3; weak D call: TRBD2 (6 bases). Trimming removed 5 bases at V and 13 bases at J, with 7 bases between. The germline CDR1 and CDR2 sequences are PRHDT and FYEKMQ (reference sequence). This CDR3 contains 9 residues. The CDR3 coding sequence is TGTGCCAGCAGCCCGGGGGAGTATTTT. The encoded protein is CASSPGEYF.

This clonotype showed up just once. The chain recombines TRBV6-5 with TRBJ2-5, with 7 nucleotides matching TRBD1. Trimming cost V 6 bases and J 5 bases; bases outside gene matches: 18. Germline V gives CDR1 MNHEY, CDR2 SVGAGI. The CDR3 spans 17 residues. CDR3 sequence (DNA): TGTGCCAGCAGGCTCTTCTTCCGGGACAGTCGCCAGGAGACCCAGTACTTC. Translating it yields CASRLFFRDSRQETQYF.

J is TRBJ2-1 and V is TRBV27; D is perhaps TRBD1 or TRBD2 (5 bases each). V dropped 5 bases and J dropped 1 base, with 12 bases sitting between them. The CDR3 is 15 amino acids. The V gene's germline CDR1 is MNHEY and CDR2 SMNVEV (reference sequence). CDR3 bases: TGTGCCAGCAGTCCCGGGGACGGGTCCTACAATGAGCAGTTCTTC. It translates to CASSPGDGSYNEQFF.

This chain connects TRBV18 to TRBJ2-7; 10 positions agree with TRBD2. The length of the CDR3 is 16 residues. CDR1 and CDR2 from the germline V gene are KGHSH and LQKENI. V lost 1 base, J lost 7 bases, and 10 bases stayed unmatched. CDR3 DNA: TGTGCCAGCTCACCACAAAGCGGGAGGGCCGAGGAAGAGCAGTACTTC. This gives the protein CASSPQSGRAEEEQYF.

This clonotype has just a few counts. The chain recombines TRBV30 with TRBJ2-5; D not certain. The CDR3 consists of 11 residues. V was shortened by 1 base and J by 5 bases, with 5 bases between the two germline ends. The germline V gene encodes CDR1 GTSNPN and CDR2 SVGIG (reference sequence). DNA of the CDR3: TGTGCCTGGAGTGACGAGGAGACCCAGTACTTC. Amino acid sequence: CAWSDEETQYF.

About this clonotype itself: A much larger clonotype is one base distant, so this may be a read error. The genes are TRBV29-1 and TRBJ2-3, with D unclear. This CDR3 spans 13 amino acids. In germline, CDR1 is SQVTM, CDR2 ANQGSEA. The V and J ends lost 8 bases and 2 bases respectively, with 14 bases between them. The CDR3, as DNA: TGCAGCCACTCTTGCCCCACCACAGATACGCAGTATTTT. Translating gives CSHSCPTTDTQYF.

The chain carries TRBV12-3 or TRBV12-4 and TRBJ2-1; no clear D. Trimming took off 6 bases at V and 7 bases at J, with 10 bases between the two ends. This CDR3 has 12 amino acids. The CDR3 DNA sequence: TGTGCCAGCAGCGATGAGAGGAATGAGCAGTTCTTC. Residues: CASSDERNEQFF.

The V gene is TRBV5-6, the J gene TRBJ2-1, with 7 bases aligning to TRBD1. The CDR3 totals 15 residues. In germline, CDR1 is SGHDT, CDR2 YYEEEE. The V gene end was trimmed by 0 bases and the J gene end by 2 bases; junction bases not matched to a gene: 2. The CDR3 region is CASSLEGAPYNEQFF. The DNA of the CDR3 is TGTGCCAGCAGCTTGGAGGGGGCCCCCTACAATGAGCAGTTCTTC.

This chain uses TRBV7-6 with TRBJ2-1; D is possibly TRBD2 (6 bases). CDR3 length equals 15 residues. Trimming took off 3 bases at V and 9 bases at J, with 18 bases between the two ends. Germline-derived CDR1 and CDR2 are SGHVS and FNYEAQ. The CDR3 protein is CASSLRLGGDAEQFF. The DNA of the CDR3 is TGTGCCAGCAGCTTGCGTCTTGGCGGGGATGCTGAGCAGTTCTTC.

The chain has TRBV19 and TRBJ1-5, with TRBD1 identical over 8 bases. With 3 bases clipped from V and 4 bases from J, the junction kept 5 bases outside the gene matches. The germline V gene encodes CDR1 LNHDA and CDR2 SQIVND (reference sequence). CDR3 size: 15 residues. DNA for the CDR3: TGTGCCAGTAGTATGAGGGGACAGGTGAATCAGCCCCAGCATTTT. Translation gives CASSMRGQVNQPQHF.

The CDR3 DNA is TGTGCCAGCAGTTACAAGCAGGGGAGGTCACCCCTCCACTTT. Its protein product is CASSYKQGRSPLHF. The V call is TRBV6-5, the J call TRBJ1-6; TRBD1 might be the D (6 bases). Germline-derived CDR1 and CDR2 are MNHEY and SVGAGI. The CDR3 has 14 amino acids. V lost 2 bases, J lost 10 bases, and 12 bases lay in between.